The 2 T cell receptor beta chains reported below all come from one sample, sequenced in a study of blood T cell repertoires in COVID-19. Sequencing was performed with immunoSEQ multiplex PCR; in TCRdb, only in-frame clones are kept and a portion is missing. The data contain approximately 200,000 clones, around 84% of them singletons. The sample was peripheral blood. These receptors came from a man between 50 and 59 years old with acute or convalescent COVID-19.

CDR3 nucleotide sequence: TGTGCCAGCTCACCAGTTTCAGCCCGGGGGGAGACCCAGTACTTC. The encoded protein is CASSPVSARGETQYF. This chain links TRBV18 with TRBJ2-5, with D tentatively TRBD2 (6 bases). The germline V and J ends were trimmed by 2 bases and 5 bases, with 15 bases remaining between them. The CDR3 covers 15 residues. The germline CDR1 and CDR2 sequences are KGHSH and LQKENI.

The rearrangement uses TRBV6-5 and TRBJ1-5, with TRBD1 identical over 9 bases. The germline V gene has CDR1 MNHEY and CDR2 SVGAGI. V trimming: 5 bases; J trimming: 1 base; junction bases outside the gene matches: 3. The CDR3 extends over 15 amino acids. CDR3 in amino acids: CASSTGGTSNQPQHF. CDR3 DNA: TGTGCCAGCAGTACAGGGGGCACGAGCAATCAGCCCCAGCATTTT.